The T cell receptor (beta chain) described here comes from a study of blood T cell repertoires in COVID-19. Measured with immunoSEQ multiplex PCR; TCRdb has only the in-frame clones, and not every one. The profile shows roughly 250,000 clones, approximately 83% of them singletons. The length of the CDR3 is 14 residues. CDR1 is SGHRS and CDR2 is YFSETQ in the germline V gene. Trimming cost V 1 base and J 8 bases, with 13 bases left between them. The rearrangement uses TRBV5-1 and TRBJ2-1; D ambiguous. The TCR originated in a woman aged 45-65 years who had recovered from COVID-19. Sequenced input: PBMCs or T cells enriched from blood (not recorded which). The chain's CDR3 is CASSLTLRADEQFF. The CDR3 DNA sequence: TGCGCCAGCAGCTTGACCCTTAGAGCCGATGAGCAGTTCTTC.